The rows below give T cell receptor beta chains drawn from one sample of a study of shared clonotypes between healthy human individuals. The assay was immunoSEQ multiplex PCR, and TCRdb's table has in-frame clones only and misses some. The sample includes roughly 410,000 clones, roughly 96% seen only once; the top ten take 0.32%. The material sequenced was memory CD8+ T cells sorted from blood. These receptors were collected from a young man in good health. The CDR3 runs from the conserved cysteine through the conserved F or W. The D gene is left open where the match is weak. The size entry is marked missing in some rows and otherwise reads once, few, many or a size class.

d_gene	abundance	v_gene	j_gene	CDR3aa	CDR3nt
TRBD2	.	TRBV6-1	TRBJ2-2	CASTGGQVDTGELFF	TGTGCCAGCACGGGAGGCCAGGTCGACACCGGGGAGCTGTTTTTT
.	.	TRBV30	TRBJ2-7	CAWSWSAGTYEQYF	TGTGCCTGGAGTTGGTCGGCGGGAACCTACGAGCAGTACTTC
.	.	TRBV10-3	TRBJ1-5	CAIGGHSNQPQHF	TGTGCCATCGGGGGTCATAGCAATCAGCCCCAGCATTTT
TRBD2	once	TRBV25-1	TRBJ2-4	CASSELGRTSGKNIQYF	TGTGCCAGCAGTGAATTAGGGCGGACTAGCGGAAAAAACATTCAGTACTTC
.	.	TRBV11-2	TRBJ2-2	CASSRFTGELFF	TGTGCCAGCAGCCGTTTTACCGGGGAGCTGTTTTTT
.	once	TRBV19	TRBJ2-7	CASSPWPGYEQYF	TGTGCCAGTAGTCCCTGGCCAGGCTACGAGCAGTACTTC
.	.	TRBV29-1	TRBJ2-7	CSVGGNEQYF	TGCAGCGTTGGTGGCAACGAGCAGTACTTC
.	few	TRBV18	TRBJ2-2	CASSQGANTGELFF	TGTGCCAGCTCACAGGGGGCGAACACCGGGGAGCTGTTTTTT
TRBD1	.	TRBV6-5	TRBJ1-4	CASRTGAAEKLFF	TGTGCCAGCAGGACAGGGGCGGCTGAAAAACTGTTTTTT
.	.	TRBV6-1	TRBJ1-4	CASSKGSGGEKLFF	TGTGCCAGCAGCAAGGGGTCGGGGGGTGAAAAACTGTTTTTT